The 13 T cell receptor beta chains given below trace back to one sample, sequenced in a study of blood T cells in healthy people across ages. A sample-barcoded 5' primer and a J-beta primer mix were used in a second PCR of about 7 to 11 cycles. A single record per CDR3 protein comes from TCRdb applying MiXCR to the 5' RACE reads. This sample carries about 780,000 distinct CDR3 sequences, roughly 26% of them seen once, and the ten largest clones take around 2.9%. The sample was also reused in another study, on T cells of mothers and their children.

Sequencing input: blood. These receptor sequences come from a boy aged 5-17 years in good health.

The V and J genes are TRBV6-5 and TRBJ1-1, with D uncertain. This CDR3 is 14 amino acids long. Germline V gene lookup returns CDR1 MNHEY and CDR2 SVGAGI. Trimming shortened V by 6 bases and J by 5 bases, and 16 bases separated the two germline ends. In DNA form, the CDR3 reads TGTGCCAGCAGCTCCGGACGGCTGGAGACTGAAGCTTTCTTT. Translating it yields CASSSGRLETEAFF.

The rearrangement joins TRBV5-5 to TRBJ2-1; 10 positions agree with TRBD2. The CDR3 covers 14 residues. J was trimmed by 6 bases and V by 5 bases; bases with no gene match: 5. The germline V gene has CDR1 SGHKS and CDR2 YYEKEE (reference sequence). The CDR3 sequence: CASSPAGGLNEQFF. The CDR3 DNA sequence: TGTGCCAGCAGTCCAGCGGGGGGGCTCAATGAGCAGTTCTTC.

The V call is TRBV30, the J call TRBJ2-3, with TRBD2 as a possible D gene (5 bases). CDR3 size: 15 residues. Trimming stripped 4 bases from V and 0 bases from J, with 14 bases between. The germline V gene encodes CDR1 GTSNPN and CDR2 SVGIG (reference sequence). The CDR3 sequence is CAWTAQDSSTDTQYF. In nucleotides, the CDR3 is TGTGCCTGGACAGCTCAGGACTCTAGCACAGATACGCAGTATTTT.

A few counts support this clonotype. J is TRBJ2-2 and V is TRBV29-1; 9 nucleotides match TRBD1. The CDR3 consists of 15 residues. V lost 4 bases, J lost 1 base, and 4 bases stayed unmatched. CDR1 and CDR2 from the germline V gene are SQVTM and ANQGSEA. Here the CDR3 reads CSVVPGQGNTGELFF. As DNA, the CDR3 is TGCAGCGTTGTTCCGGGACAGGGGAACACCGGGGAGCTGTTTTTT.

This clonotype appeared a few times. The chain recombines TRBV4-1 with TRBJ2-2, with TRBD2 as a possible D gene (6 bases). V was cut by 7 bases and J by 7 bases, with 13 bases left in between. CDR1 and CDR2 from the germline V gene are MGHRA and YSYEKL. The CDR3 loop spans 13 amino acids. The CDR3 here is CASTPPGGGELFF. The CDR3 DNA reads as TGCGCCAGCACCCCTCCCGGGGGCGGGGAGCTGTTTTTT.

This clonotype was picked up many times. This sequence joins TRBV10-1 and TRBJ2-5, with D maybe TRBD2 (6 bases). This CDR3 comprises 13 residues. Deletions cut 8 bases from V and 5 bases from J, with 15 bases between. Germline CDR1 WNHNN, CDR2 SYGVQD (reference sequence). The CDR3: CASSPRGSETQYF. CDR3 sequence (DNA): TGCGCCAGCTCCCCCCGGGGGTCGGAGACCCAGTACTTC.

The chain links TRBV12-3 or TRBV12-4 to TRBJ2-4; unclear D gene. This CDR3 has 16 amino acids. Trimming stripped 4 bases from V and 1 base from J, with 14 bases between. Here the CDR3 reads CASSSRPDLAKNIQYF. Here the CDR3 DNA reads TGTGCCAGCAGTTCACGACCAGACCTGGCCAAAAACATTCAGTACTTC.

This clonotype was found once. V usage is TRBV20-1 and J usage is TRBJ2-4; possibly TRBD1 for D (5 bases). Germline CDR1 is DFQATT and CDR2 is SNEGSKA (reference sequence). This CDR3 has 10 residues. V gave up 3 bases and J gave up 10 bases, with 7 bases separating them. CDR3 protein: CSASKGIQYF. CDR3 nucleotide sequence: TGCAGTGCTAGCAAGGGGATTCAGTACTTC.

In its sample, this clonotype was seen a few times. CDR3 DNA sequence: TGCAGCGTTATGACAGGGGGCCACGAGCAGTACTTC. As protein: CSVMTGGHEQYF. The V gene is TRBV29-1, the J gene TRBJ2-7; 10 nucleotides line up with TRBD1. Trimming cost V 5 bases and J 5 bases; bases outside gene matches: 3. Germline V gives CDR1 SQVTM, CDR2 ANQGSEA. The CDR3 consists of 12 residues.

The rearrangement links TRBV6-2 or TRBV6-3 to TRBJ2-3; 10 bases line up with TRBD2. The CDR3 has 15 residues. The V segment lost 3 bases and the J segment 5 bases; nucleotides outside the gene matches: 5. From germline, CDR1 is MNHEY and CDR2 SVGEGT. CDR3 nucleotide sequence: TGTGCCAGCAGTTATAAGCGGGGGGGTGAAGATACGCAGTATTTT. Translated, it gives CASSYKRGGEDTQYF.

The chain employs TRBV7-2 and TRBJ1-6; D gene ambiguous. CDR1 and CDR2 (germline): SGHTA, FQGNSA. With 2 bases removed from V and 13 bases from J, the gap between germline ends came to 12 bases. The CDR3 is 13 amino acids. DNA for the CDR3: TGTGCCAGCAGCTTATCGCCGGTAGTCCCCCTCCACTTT. Translation gives CASSLSPVVPLHF. The complete variable domain, with remaining parts taken from reference TRBV7-2 and TRBJ1-6, reads GAGVSQSPSNKVTEKGKDVELRCDPISGHTALYWYRQSLGQGLEFLIYFQGNSAPDKSGLPSDRFSAERTGGSVSTLTIQRTQQEDSAVYLCASSLSPVVPLHFGNGTRLTVT.

This clonotype was seen a few times. The gene calls are TRBV3-1 and TRBJ1-5; no reliable D call. This CDR3 has 12 amino acids. Germline V lookup: CDR1 LGHDT, CDR2 YNNKEL (reference sequence). Trimming removed 0 bases at V and 7 bases at J, with 4 bases between. The CDR3 DNA reads TGTGCCAGCAGCCAAGATCGGCAGCCCCAGCATTTT. Encoded protein: CASSQDRQPQHF.

Only one count was recorded for this clonotype. The chain has TRBV14 and TRBJ2-2, with D unclear. The CDR3 is made up of 16 amino acids. Germline CDR1 and CDR2: SGHDN and FVKESK. Trimming removed 0 bases at V and 4 bases at J, with 12 bases between. The CDR3 sequence: CASSQEVGRITGELFF. For the CDR3, the DNA is TGTGCCAGCAGCCAAGAGGTCGGACGTATCACCGGGGAGCTGTTTTTT.